One and the same sample provided the 2 T cell receptor beta chains below, sequenced in a study of cytomegalovirus exposure and HLA in healthy donors. Primers: 60 Vbeta forward and 13 Jbeta reverse. Sequencing used immunoSEQ multiplex PCR; TCRdb keeps in-frame clones, though not all of them. Of some 90,000 clones listed, approximately 83% are singletons. What was sequenced was PBMCs. The receptors here all came from a man aged 40-50 years in good health and CMV-seronegative.

This rearrangement joins TRBV19 to TRBJ2-5, with 8 bases aligning to TRBD1. The J call could be wrong; TRBJ2-7 is a better fit for the DNA end. The germline gives CDR1 LNHDA, CDR2 SQIVND (reference sequence). CDR3 length: 15 amino acids. The CDR3 sequence is CASSMRTGSIYEQYF. The CDR3 DNA sequence: TGTGCCAGTAGTATGAGGACAGGGAGCATCTACGAGCAGTACTTC.

This chain joins TRBV5-6 and TRBJ1-5, with D hard to call. Trimming took 3 bases from V and 0 from J, leaving 4 bases between them. CDR3 length equals 13 residues. Germline-derived CDR1 and CDR2 are SGHDT and YYEEEE. CDR3 region: CASSSSSNQPQHF. The CDR3 bases are TGTGCCAGCAGCTCCAGTAGCAATCAGCCCCAGCATTTT.